The text below deals with one T cell receptor beta chain. Germline CDR1 MRHNA, CDR2 SNTAGT. CDR3 length: 14 residues. A second PCR of 7 to 11 cycles used a sample-barcoded 5' primer and a J-beta primer mix. A single record per CDR3 protein comes from TCRdb applying MiXCR to the 5' RACE reads. The sample lists about 1 million distinct CDR3 sequences, about 25% occurring once. These data originate in a study of blood T cells in healthy people across ages. Across the study: Per two T cells, about one barcoded beta molecule was captured through template switching.

The sample was also reused in another study, on T cells of mothers and their children. This second report adds: Sequencing returned over 8.5 million TCR beta CDR3 reads per mother and around 3 million per child.

Sequences were obtained from blood. This TCR came from a girl aged 2-10 years in good health. The V gene is TRBV6-4, the J gene TRBJ2-5, with 9 positions matching TRBD2. The J call could be wrong; TRBJ2-7 is a better fit for the DNA end. Here the CDR3 reads CASPAGGFSYEQYF. DNA of the CDR3: TGTGCCAGCCCCGCGGGAGGGTTCTCCTACGAGCAGTACTTC.